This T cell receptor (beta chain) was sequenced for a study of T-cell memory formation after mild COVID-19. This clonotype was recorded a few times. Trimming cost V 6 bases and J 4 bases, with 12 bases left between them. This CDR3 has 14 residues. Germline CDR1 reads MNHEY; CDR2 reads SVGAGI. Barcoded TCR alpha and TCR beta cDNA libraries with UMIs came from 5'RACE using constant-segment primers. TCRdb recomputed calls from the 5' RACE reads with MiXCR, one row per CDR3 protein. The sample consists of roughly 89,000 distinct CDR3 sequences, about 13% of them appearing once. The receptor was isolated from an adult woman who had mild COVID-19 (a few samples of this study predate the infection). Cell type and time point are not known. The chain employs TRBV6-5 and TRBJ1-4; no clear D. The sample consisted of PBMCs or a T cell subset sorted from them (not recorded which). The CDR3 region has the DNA TGTGCCAGCAGCTCTTCTCCCGATAATGAAAAACTGTTTTTT. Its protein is CASSSSPDNEKLFF.